The 3 T cell receptor beta chains reported below all come from one sample, sequenced in a study of T-cell memory formation after mild COVID-19. TCRdb itself ran the 5' RACE reads through MiXCR, one entry per CDR3 protein. The sample carries 450,000 to 700,000 distinct CDR3 sequences, approximately 18% recorded once. The specimen was PBMCs or a T cell subset sorted from them (not recorded which). These receptors all come from an adult woman who had mild COVID-19 (a few samples of this study predate the infection). Cell type and time point are not known.

This clonotype was seen just once. The V call is TRBV5-6, the J call TRBJ1-2; D not resolved. Germline lookup yields CDR1 SGHDT and CDR2 YYEEEE. The CDR3 runs to 12 residues. Between the trimmed V and J ends, which lost 8 bases and 8 bases, there was a span of 16 bases. The CDR3 region has the DNA TGTGCCAGTCAGAGAACTTCCTGGGGCTACACCTTC. It is translated as CASQRTSWGYTF.

V is TRBV5-1 and J is TRBJ1-1; TRBD1 might be the D (6 bases). The germline CDR1 and CDR2 sequences are SGHRS and YFSETQ. CDR3 length: 14 amino acids. Trimming cost V 4 bases and J 0 bases, with 10 bases left between them. The CDR3 protein is CASSGGGVNTEAFF. CDR3 bases: TGCGCCAGCAGCGGGGGGGGCGTGAACACTGAAGCTTTCTTT.

This chain links TRBV9 with TRBJ2-5; 8 nucleotides agree with TRBD2. J was trimmed by 5 bases and V by 0 bases; bases with no gene match: 6. Germline V gene sequence: CDR1 SGDLS, CDR2 YYNGEE. The CDR3 totals 15 residues. The CDR3 nucleotides are TGTGCCAGCAGCGTAGCCGGGAGGGCCGGGGAGACCCAGTACTTC. This encodes CASSVAGRAGETQYF. Full variable domain (rest looked up from reference TRBV9 and TRBJ2-5): DSGVTQTPKHLITATGQRVTLRCSPRSGDLSVYWYQQSLDQGLQFLIQYYNGEERAKGNILERFSAQQFPDLHSELNLSSLELGDSALYFCASSVAGRAGETQYFGPGTRLLVL.